The sample holds many counts of the clone carrying this T cell receptor (beta chain). Its antigen is unknown. This specimen belongs to a study of identical twins. Study-wide results and caveats: Whereas memory repertoires showed no such difference, abundant cord blood beta clonotypes carried fewer insertions.

TCRdb reanalysed the 5' RACE reads using MiXCR and keeps one entry per CDR3 protein. The sample includes around 960,000 distinct CDR3 sequences, roughly 12% seen only once; the top ten take around 1.5%. CDR3 length equals 11 residues. V was pared by 5 bases and J by 6 bases, with 5 bases between. Germline V gene lookup returns CDR1 LNHDA and CDR2 SQIVND (reference sequence). These data were likewise used in another study, on yellow fever vaccine responses in identical twins.

This chain links TRBV19 with TRBJ2-1; D uncertain. This clonotype originated in a woman under 30 in good health. What was sequenced was PBMCs. DNA of the CDR3: TGTGCCAGTAGTCCCAGCAATGAGCAGTTCTTC. It translates to CASSPSNEQFF.